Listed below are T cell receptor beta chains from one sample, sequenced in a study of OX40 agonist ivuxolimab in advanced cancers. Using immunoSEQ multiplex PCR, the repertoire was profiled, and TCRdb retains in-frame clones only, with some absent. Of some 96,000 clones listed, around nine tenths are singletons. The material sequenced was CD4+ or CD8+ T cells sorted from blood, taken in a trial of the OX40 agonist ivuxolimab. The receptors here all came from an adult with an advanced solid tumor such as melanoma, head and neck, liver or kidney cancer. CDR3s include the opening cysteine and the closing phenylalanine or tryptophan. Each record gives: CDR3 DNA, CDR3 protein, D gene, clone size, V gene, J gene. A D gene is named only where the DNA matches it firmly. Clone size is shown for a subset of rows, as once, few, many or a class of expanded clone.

CDR3nt: TGTGCCAGCAGCCAACGTACTAATTCACCCCTCCACTTT
CDR3aa: CASSQRTNSPLHF
d_gene: NA
abundance: NA
v_gene: TRBV4-2
j_gene: TRBJ1-6

CDR3nt: TGTGCCAGCAGATCACCAGGTGGGCAGGACAGACCCTACGAGCAGTACTTC
CDR3aa: CASRSPGGQDRPYEQYF
d_gene: NA
abundance: once
v_gene: TRBV28
j_gene: TRBJ2-7

CDR3nt: TGTGCCAGCAGCCCAGGGGGACATCAGGGGCAGTACTTC
CDR3aa: CASSPGGHQGQYF
d_gene: TRBD1
abundance: NA
v_gene: TRBV28
j_gene: TRBJ2-7

CDR3nt: TGTGCCAGCAGTGGACTCTTGAGTGGGGACGAGCAGTACTTC
CDR3aa: CASSGLLSGDEQYF
d_gene: NA
abundance: NA
v_gene: TRBV6-1
j_gene: TRBJ2-7

CDR3nt: TGCAGCGTCCCGGGACAGGGCAACACTGAAGCTTTCTTT
CDR3aa: CSVPGQGNTEAFF
d_gene: TRBD1
abundance: NA
v_gene: TRBV29-1
j_gene: TRBJ1-1

CDR3nt: TGTGCCAGCAGTGAAACTTACAGCGGGGAAAAACTGTTTTTT
CDR3aa: CASSETYSGEKLFF
d_gene: NA
abundance: few
v_gene: TRBV6-1
j_gene: TRBJ1-4

CDR3nt: TGTGCCAGCAGTTTATCGGGGCCTGGGAAAAACACCATATATTTT
CDR3aa: CASSLSGPGKNTIYF
d_gene: NA
abundance: NA
v_gene: TRBV28
j_gene: TRBJ1-3

CDR3nt: TGTGCCAGCAGTCCCTTTAGCGGGGGGCATTCCTACAATGAGCAGTTCTTC
CDR3aa: CASSPFSGGHSYNEQFF
d_gene: TRBD2
abundance: NA
v_gene: TRBV28
j_gene: TRBJ2-1

CDR3nt: TGTGCCAGCAGTTTGGACAGGGTTATCGACGAGCAGTACTTC
CDR3aa: CASSLDRVIDEQYF
d_gene: TRBD1
abundance: NA
v_gene: TRBV28
j_gene: TRBJ2-7

CDR3nt: TGTGCCTGGACAGGATTCGGGCAGGGGTTTCCAACCTCCTACGAGCAGTACTTC
CDR3aa: CAWTGFGQGFPTSYEQYF
d_gene: NA
abundance: once
v_gene: TRBV30
j_gene: TRBJ2-7

CDR3nt: TGTGCCAGCAGCTCAGGGCGGGTAGAGACCCAGTACTTC
CDR3aa: CASSSGRVETQYF
d_gene: NA
abundance: NA
v_gene: TRBV13
j_gene: TRBJ2-5

CDR3nt: TGTGCCAGCAGTGAAGTCTCCGGTCGGGGGGGAACTAATGAAAAACTGTTTTTT
CDR3aa: CASSEVSGRGGTNEKLFF
d_gene: NA
abundance: NA
v_gene: TRBV25-1
j_gene: TRBJ1-4

CDR3nt: TGCGCCAGCAGCTTGTTCCCGGGGGTGAACACTGAAGCTTTCTTT
CDR3aa: CASSLFPGVNTEAFF
d_gene: NA
abundance: once
v_gene: TRBV5-1
j_gene: TRBJ1-1

CDR3nt: TGTGCCAGCAGCTTGGGCAGTCCTGGGGCCAACGTCCTGACTTTC
CDR3aa: CASSLGSPGANVLTF
d_gene: NA
abundance: NA
v_gene: TRBV5-4
j_gene: TRBJ2-6

CDR3nt: TGCGCCAGCGGCACAGCGAGGGGTGGCTACACCTTC
CDR3aa: CASGTARGGYTF
d_gene: NA
abundance: NA
v_gene: TRBV5-1
j_gene: TRBJ1-2

CDR3nt: TGTGCCAGTGGGAGGGTTTTCCAGCCCCAGCATTTT
CDR3aa: CASGRVFQPQHF
d_gene: NA
abundance: NA
v_gene: TRBV2
j_gene: TRBJ1-5

CDR3nt: TGTGCCAGCGGAGGACAGTACAATGAGCAGTTCTTC
CDR3aa: CASGGQYNEQFF
d_gene: NA
abundance: NA
v_gene: TRBV11-2
j_gene: TRBJ2-1

CDR3nt: TGTGCCAGCAGCTTAGGAGCTTCCTATGGCTACACCTTC
CDR3aa: CASSLGASYGYTF
d_gene: NA
abundance: NA
v_gene: TRBV11-2
j_gene: TRBJ1-2

CDR3nt: TGCGCCAGCAGCTTGGCCTTATACAATGAGCAGTTCTTC
CDR3aa: CASSLALYNEQFF
d_gene: NA
abundance: NA
v_gene: TRBV5-1
j_gene: TRBJ2-1

CDR3nt: TGTGCCACCAGCAGAGGGACAAAAGAGACCCAGTACTTC
CDR3aa: CATSRGTKETQYF
d_gene: NA
abundance: NA
v_gene: TRBV15
j_gene: TRBJ2-5

CDR3nt: TGCGCCAGCAGCTTGGACGGGGGGCGCGGGACTGAAGCTTTCTTT
CDR3aa: CASSLDGGRGTEAFF
d_gene: NA
abundance: NA
v_gene: TRBV5-1
j_gene: TRBJ1-1

CDR3nt: TGTGCCAGCAGCAGGACCGGGACACCGGTCACCGGGGAGCTGTTTTTT
CDR3aa: CASSRTGTPVTGELFF
d_gene: NA
abundance: NA
v_gene: TRBV27
j_gene: TRBJ2-2

CDR3nt: TGTGCCACCAGCAGAGAAGAACAAGGGCAGCCCCAGCATTTT
CDR3aa: CATSREEQGQPQHF
d_gene: NA
abundance: NA
v_gene: TRBV15
j_gene: TRBJ1-5

CDR3nt: TGTGCCAGCAGCCAAGCGCCGGGGATCTACGAGCAGTACTTC
CDR3aa: CASSQAPGIYEQYF
d_gene: NA
abundance: NA
v_gene: TRBV4-2
j_gene: TRBJ2-7

CDR3nt: TGTGCCAGCAGCGTTAGGACAGGGAACACTGAAGCTTTCTTT
CDR3aa: CASSVRTGNTEAFF
d_gene: TRBD1
abundance: NA
v_gene: TRBV7-2
j_gene: TRBJ1-1

CDR3nt: TGTGCCAGCAGCTCTCCGGGACTGGGGGTGGAGACCCAGTACTTC
CDR3aa: CASSSPGLGVETQYF
d_gene: NA
abundance: NA
v_gene: TRBV5-4
j_gene: TRBJ2-5

CDR3nt: TGTGCCAGCAGCCCTCGACAGAGCTATGGCTACACCTTC
CDR3aa: CASSPRQSYGYTF
d_gene: NA
abundance: NA
v_gene: TRBV9
j_gene: TRBJ1-2

CDR3nt: TGTGCCAGCAGCCCGGGACTGGTCTATGGCTACACCTTC
CDR3aa: CASSPGLVYGYTF
d_gene: NA
abundance: NA
v_gene: TRBV7-9
j_gene: TRBJ1-2

CDR3nt: TGCGCCAGCAGCTTGCCTAGCGGGGGTACAGATACGCAGTATTTT
CDR3aa: CASSLPSGGTDTQYF
d_gene: TRBD2
abundance: NA
v_gene: TRBV5-1
j_gene: TRBJ2-3